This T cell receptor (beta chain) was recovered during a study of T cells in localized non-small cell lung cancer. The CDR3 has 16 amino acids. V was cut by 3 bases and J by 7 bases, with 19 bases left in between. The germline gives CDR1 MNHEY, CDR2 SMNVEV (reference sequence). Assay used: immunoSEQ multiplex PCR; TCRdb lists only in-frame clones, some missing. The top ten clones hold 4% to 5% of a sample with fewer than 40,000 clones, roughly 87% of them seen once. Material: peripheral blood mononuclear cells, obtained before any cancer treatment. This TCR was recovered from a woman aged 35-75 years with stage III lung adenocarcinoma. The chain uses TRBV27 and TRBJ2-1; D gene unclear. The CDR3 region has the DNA TGTGCCAGCAGTTTCCTGACCCAACTATGGGCAAATGAGCAGTTCTTC. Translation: CASSFLTQLWANEQFF.